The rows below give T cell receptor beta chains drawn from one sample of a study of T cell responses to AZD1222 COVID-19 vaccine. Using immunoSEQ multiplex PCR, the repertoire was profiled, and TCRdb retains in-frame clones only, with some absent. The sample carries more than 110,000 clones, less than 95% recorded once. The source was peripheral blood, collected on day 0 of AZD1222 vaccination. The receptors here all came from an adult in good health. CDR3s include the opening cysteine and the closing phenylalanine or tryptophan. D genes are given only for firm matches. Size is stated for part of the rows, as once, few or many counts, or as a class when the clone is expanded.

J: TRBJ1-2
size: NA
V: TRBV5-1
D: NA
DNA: TGCGCCAGCAGCTTGAACGGGGACTATGGCTACACCTTC
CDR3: CASSLNGDYGYTF

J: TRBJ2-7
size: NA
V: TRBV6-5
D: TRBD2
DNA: TGTGCCAGCAGTTACTCGGGACTAGCGGGGCCCGACGAGCAGTACTTC
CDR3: CASSYSGLAGPDEQYF

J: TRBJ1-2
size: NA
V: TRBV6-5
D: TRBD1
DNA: TGTGCCAGCAGTTACACAGGGACAGGGAACTATGGCTACACCTTC
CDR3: CASSYTGTGNYGYTF

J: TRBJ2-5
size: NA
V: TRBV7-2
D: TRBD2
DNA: TGTGCCAGCAGCTTAAAGGGCGCGGGAGCCCAAGAGACCCAGTACTTC
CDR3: CASSLKGAGAQETQYF

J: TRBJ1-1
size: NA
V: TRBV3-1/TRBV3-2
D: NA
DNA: TGTGCCAGCAGCCAAGGAGGGGGGCACTCTGAAGCTTTCTTT
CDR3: CASSQGGGHSEAFF

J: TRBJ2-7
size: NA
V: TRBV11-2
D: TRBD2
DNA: TGTGCCAGCAGCTACCCTTCAATAGCGGGAGGACCCCTCTACGAGCAGTACTTC
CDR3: CASSYPSIAGGPLYEQYF

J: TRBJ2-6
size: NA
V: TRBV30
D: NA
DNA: TGTGCCTGGAGTGTATCGAGGGGATTCCTATCTGGGGCCAACGTCCTGACTTTC
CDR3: CAWSVSRGFLSGANVLTF

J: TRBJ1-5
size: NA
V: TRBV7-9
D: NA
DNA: TGTGCCAGCAGCCCCTGGGACCGCAGGACCCAGCATTTT
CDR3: CASSPWDRRTQHF

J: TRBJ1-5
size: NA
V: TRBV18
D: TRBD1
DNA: TGTGCCAGCTCACAGGGGACAGCGACTAATCAGCCCCAGCATTTT
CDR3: CASSQGTATNQPQHF

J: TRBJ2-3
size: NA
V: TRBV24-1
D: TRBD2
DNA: TGTGCCACCAGTGATTTGCGGACTAGCGGGGCAGCAGATACGCAGTATTTT
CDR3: CATSDLRTSGAADTQYF

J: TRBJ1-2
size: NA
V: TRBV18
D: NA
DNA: TGTGCCAGCTCACCGCCCGGGGGATGGGGTGGCTACACCTTC
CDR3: CASSPPGGWGGYTF

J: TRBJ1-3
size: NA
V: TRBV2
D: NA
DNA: TGTGCCAGCAGCTCATCCACAGGTGCTGGAAACACCATATATTTT
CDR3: CASSSSTGAGNTIYF

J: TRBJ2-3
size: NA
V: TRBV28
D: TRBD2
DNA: TGTGCCAGCAGTTTATCCTCTAGCGGGGCCTCGGGTACGCAGTATTTT
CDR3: CASSLSSSGASGTQYF

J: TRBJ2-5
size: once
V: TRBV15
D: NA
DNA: TGTGCCACCAGCGGCGACCCATCGGTGACGTCCCAGTACTTC
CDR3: CATSGDPSVTSQYF

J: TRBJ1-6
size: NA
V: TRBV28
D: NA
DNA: TGTGCCAGCAGTCCCCGGTTCCGGGCAGGACCTCTAGCCCTCCACTTT
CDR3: CASSPRFRAGPLALHF

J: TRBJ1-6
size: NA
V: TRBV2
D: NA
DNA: TGTGCCACGGGACCGCGACCCGGGTCACCCCTCCACTTT
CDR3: CATGPRPGSPLHF

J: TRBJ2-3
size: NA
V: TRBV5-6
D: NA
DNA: TGTGCCAGCGGTACACGAGGCACAGATACGCAGTATTTT
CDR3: CASGTRGTDTQYF

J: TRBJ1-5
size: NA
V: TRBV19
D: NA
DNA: TGTGCCACCGGACGACAGCCCCAGCATTTT
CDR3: CATGRQPQHF

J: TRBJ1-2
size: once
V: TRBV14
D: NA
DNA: TGTGCCAGCAGCCAAGAATTTTGGGGGACGAGCTATGGCTACACCTTC
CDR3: CASSQEFWGTSYGYTF

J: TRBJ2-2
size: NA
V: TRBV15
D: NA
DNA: TGTGCCACGGCCGGGCGGGCAAACACCGGGGAGCTGTTTTTT
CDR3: CATAGRANTGELFF

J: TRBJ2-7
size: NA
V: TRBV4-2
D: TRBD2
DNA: TGTGCCAGCAGCCAAACAACCGGGACTAGCGGTTATGAGCAGTACTTC
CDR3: CASSQTTGTSGYEQYF

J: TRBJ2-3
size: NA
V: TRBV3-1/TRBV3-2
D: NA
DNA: TGTGCCAGCAGCCGGGTGCTCAGAGATACGCAGTATTTT
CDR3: CASSRVLRDTQYF

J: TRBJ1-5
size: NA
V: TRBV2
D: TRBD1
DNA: TGTGCCACCTCGACAGGGGCGAGGGGGCCCCAGCATTTT
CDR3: CATSTGARGPQHF

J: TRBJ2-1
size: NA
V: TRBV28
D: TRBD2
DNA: TGTGCCAGCAGTTCCCCGGGGGGTATCAATGAGCAGTTCTTC
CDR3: CASSSPGGINEQFF

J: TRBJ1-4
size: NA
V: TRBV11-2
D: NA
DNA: TGTGCCAGCAGCCCTCATCGGCTTGGTAGAATTAATGAAAAACTGTTTTTT
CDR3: CASSPHRLGRINEKLFF

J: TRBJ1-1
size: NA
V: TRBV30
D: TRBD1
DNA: TGTGCCTGGATGACCCTGGGACAGGGGCGGACTGAAGCTTTCTTT
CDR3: CAWMTLGQGRTEAFF

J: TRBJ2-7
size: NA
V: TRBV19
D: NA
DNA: TGTGCCAGTAGTACCGGACTGGGTCGCGAGCAGTACTTC
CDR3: CASSTGLGREQYF

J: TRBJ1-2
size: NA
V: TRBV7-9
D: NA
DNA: TGTGCCAGCAGCTTCGGGGGGGCCTATGGCTACACCTTC
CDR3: CASSFGGAYGYTF

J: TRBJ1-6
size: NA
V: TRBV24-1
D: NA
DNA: TGTGCCGTCACGGGGCCTTATAATTCACCCCTCCACTTT
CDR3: CAVTGPYNSPLHF

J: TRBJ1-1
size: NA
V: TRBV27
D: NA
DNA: TGTGCCAGCAGTTTTGATCACAGGAACACTGAAGCTTTCTTT
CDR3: CASSFDHRNTEAFF

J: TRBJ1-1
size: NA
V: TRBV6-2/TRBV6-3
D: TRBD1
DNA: TGTGCCAGCAGTACAATCACTGTATCAGGGGGCGTAAGGACTGAAGCTTTCTTT
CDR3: CASSTITVSGGVRTEAFF

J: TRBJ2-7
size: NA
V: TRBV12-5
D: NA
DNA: TGTGCTAGTGGTTTGGTAGGGACCCTCCCTCGGGAGCAGTACTTC
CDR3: CASGLVGTLPREQYF

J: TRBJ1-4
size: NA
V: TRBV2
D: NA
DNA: TGTGCCAGCGGGCGGGACTCTAATGAAAAACTGTTTTTT
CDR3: CASGRDSNEKLFF

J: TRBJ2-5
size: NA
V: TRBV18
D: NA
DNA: TGTGCCAGCTCATCGGTGGGAGGAGCTGGGCTGGAGACCCAGTACTTC
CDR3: CASSSVGGAGLETQYF

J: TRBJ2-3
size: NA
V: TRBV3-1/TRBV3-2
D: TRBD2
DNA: TGTGCCAGCAGCCCACCGCTAGCGGGGCCAAGCACAGATACGCAGTATTTT
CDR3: CASSPPLAGPSTDTQYF

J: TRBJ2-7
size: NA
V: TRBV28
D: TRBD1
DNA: TGTGCCAGCACCAAGGGACAGCACAGCGAGCAGTACTTC
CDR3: CASTKGQHSEQYF

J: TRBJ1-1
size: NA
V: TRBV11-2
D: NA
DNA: TGTGCCAGCAGCTTGAGGGTGGGAGTAGGCACTGAAGCTTTCTTT
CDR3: CASSLRVGVGTEAFF

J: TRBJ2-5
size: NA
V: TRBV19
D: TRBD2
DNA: TGTGCCAGTAGAGGGAGGGCCGTAGAGACCCAGTACTTC
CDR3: CASRGRAVETQYF

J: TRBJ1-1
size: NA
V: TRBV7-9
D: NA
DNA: TGTGCCAGCAGCTTAGAAGGGTGGGGTGAAGCTTTCTTT
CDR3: CASSLEGWGEAFF

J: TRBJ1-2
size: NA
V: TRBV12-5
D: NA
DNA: TGTGCTAGTGGTTTGTGGGTCCATGGTACTAACTATGGCTACACCTTC
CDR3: CASGLWVHGTNYGYTF

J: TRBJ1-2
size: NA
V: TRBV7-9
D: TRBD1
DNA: TGTGCCAGCAGCCCCAGGGGAGGGGGCGCTTTTAACTATGGCTACACCTTC
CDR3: CASSPRGGGAFNYGYTF

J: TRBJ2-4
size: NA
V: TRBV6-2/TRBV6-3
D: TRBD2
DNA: TGTGCCAGCAGCCTAGCGGGGCAAAACATTCAGTACTTC
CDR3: CASSLAGQNIQYF

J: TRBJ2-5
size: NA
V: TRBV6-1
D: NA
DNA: TGTGCCAGCAGTGAAGCGCGAGGTGGGACCCAGTACTTC
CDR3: CASSEARGGTQYF

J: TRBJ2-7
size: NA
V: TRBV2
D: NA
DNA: TGTGCCAGCAGGGGATGGCCTACGGCCCCTCTGTACTTC
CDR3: CASRGWPTAPLYF

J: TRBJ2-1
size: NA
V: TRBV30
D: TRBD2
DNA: TGTGCCTGGAGTCGCGGGAGAAGGGTGAATGAGCAGTTCTTC
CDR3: CAWSRGRRVNEQFF

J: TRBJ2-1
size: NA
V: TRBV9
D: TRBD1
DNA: TGTGCCAGCAGCGCACAGACAGGGGACTACAATGAGCAGTTCTTC
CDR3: CASSAQTGDYNEQFF

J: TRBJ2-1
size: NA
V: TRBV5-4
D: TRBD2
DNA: TGTGCCAGCAGCAATAGCGGGATATCGTATGAGCAGTTCTTC
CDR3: CASSNSGISYEQFF

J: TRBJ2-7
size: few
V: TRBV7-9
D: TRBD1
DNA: TGTGCCAGCAGCCCGACGGACAGGGCCAGTGAGCAGTACTTC
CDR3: CASSPTDRASEQYF

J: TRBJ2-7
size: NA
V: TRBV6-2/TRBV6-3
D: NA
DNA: TGTGCCAGCAGTTACTGGAGAAGCTACGAGCAGTACTTC
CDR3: CASSYWRSYEQYF

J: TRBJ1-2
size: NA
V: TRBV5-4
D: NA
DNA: TGTGCCAGCAGCGCTTTACAGGGCTCCTATGGCTACACCTTC
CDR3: CASSALQGSYGYTF